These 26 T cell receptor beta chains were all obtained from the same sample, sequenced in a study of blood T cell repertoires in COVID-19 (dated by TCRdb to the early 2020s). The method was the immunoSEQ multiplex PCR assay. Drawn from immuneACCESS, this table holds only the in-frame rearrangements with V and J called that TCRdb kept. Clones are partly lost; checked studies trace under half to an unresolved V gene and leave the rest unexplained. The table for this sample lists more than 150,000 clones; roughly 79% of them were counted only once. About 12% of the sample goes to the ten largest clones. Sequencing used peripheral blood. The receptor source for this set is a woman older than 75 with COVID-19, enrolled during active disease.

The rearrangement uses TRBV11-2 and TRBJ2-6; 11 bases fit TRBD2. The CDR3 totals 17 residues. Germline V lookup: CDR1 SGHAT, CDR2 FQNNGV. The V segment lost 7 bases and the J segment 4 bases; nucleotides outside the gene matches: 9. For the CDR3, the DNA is TGTGCCAGCACCCTAGGACTAGCGGGTACAGGGGCCAACGTCCTGACTTTC. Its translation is CASTLGLAGTGANVLTF. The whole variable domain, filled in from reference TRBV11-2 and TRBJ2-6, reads EAGVAQSPRYKIIEKRQSVAFWCNPISGHATLYWYQQILGQGPKLLIQFQNNGVVDDSQLPKDRFSAERLKGVDSTLKIQPAKLEDSAVYLCASTLGLAGTGANVLTFGAGSRLTVL.

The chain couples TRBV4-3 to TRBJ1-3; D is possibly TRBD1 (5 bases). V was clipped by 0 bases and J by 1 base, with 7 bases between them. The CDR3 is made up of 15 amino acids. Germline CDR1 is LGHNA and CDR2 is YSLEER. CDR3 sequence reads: CASSQDGASGNTIYF. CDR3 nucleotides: TGCGCCAGCAGCCAAGATGGGGCATCTGGAAACACCATATATTTT.

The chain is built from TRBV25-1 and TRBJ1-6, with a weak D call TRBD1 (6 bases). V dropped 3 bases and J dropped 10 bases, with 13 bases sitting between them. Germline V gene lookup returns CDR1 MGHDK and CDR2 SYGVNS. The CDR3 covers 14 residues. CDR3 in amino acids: CASSEPGGRSPLHF. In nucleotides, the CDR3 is TGTGCCAGCAGTGAGCCTGGGGGCAGATCACCCCTCCACTTT.

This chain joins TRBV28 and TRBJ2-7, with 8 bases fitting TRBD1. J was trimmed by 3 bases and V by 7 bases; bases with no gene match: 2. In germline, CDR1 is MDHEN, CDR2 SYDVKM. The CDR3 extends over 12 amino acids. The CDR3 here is CASTDRGYEQYF. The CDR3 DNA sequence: TGTGCCAGCACAGACAGGGGCTACGAGCAGTACTTC.

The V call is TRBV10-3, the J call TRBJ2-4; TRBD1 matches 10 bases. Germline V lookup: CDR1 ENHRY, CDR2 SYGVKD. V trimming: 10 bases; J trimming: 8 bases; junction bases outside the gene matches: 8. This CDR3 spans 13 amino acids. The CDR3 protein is CATSGTGADIQYF. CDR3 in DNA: TGTGCCACCTCCGGGACAGGGGCGGACATTCAGTACTTC.

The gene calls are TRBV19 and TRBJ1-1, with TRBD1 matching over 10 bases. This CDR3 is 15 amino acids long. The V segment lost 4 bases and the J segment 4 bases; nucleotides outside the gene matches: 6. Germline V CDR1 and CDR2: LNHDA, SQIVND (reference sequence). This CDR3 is CASSTRQGASTEAFF. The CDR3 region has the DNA TGTGCCAGTAGTACCAGACAGGGGGCGAGCACTGAAGCTTTCTTT.

The DNA of the CDR3 is TGTGCCAGCAGTTTTGGACAGTCAGATACGCAGTATTTT. It specifies CASSFGQSDTQYF. V usage is TRBV2 and J usage is TRBJ2-3; D is possibly TRBD1 (6 bases). The CDR3 loop spans 13 amino acids. Germline assignment: CDR1 SNHLY and CDR2 FYNNEI. Deletions cut 5 bases from V and 4 bases from J, with 10 bases between.

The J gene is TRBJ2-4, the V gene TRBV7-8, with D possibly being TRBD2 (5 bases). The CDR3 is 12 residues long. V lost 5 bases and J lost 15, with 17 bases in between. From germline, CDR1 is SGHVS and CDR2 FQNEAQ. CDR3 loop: CASSQDGEFRYF. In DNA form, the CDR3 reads TGTGCCAGCAGCCAGGATGGGGAGTTTCGGTACTTC.

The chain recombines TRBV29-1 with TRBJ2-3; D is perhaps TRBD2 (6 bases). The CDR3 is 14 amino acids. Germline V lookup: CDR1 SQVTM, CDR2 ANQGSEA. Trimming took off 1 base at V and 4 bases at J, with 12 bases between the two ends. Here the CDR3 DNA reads TGCAGCGTTGAAGGGCTAGCGAGGGCAGATACGCAGTATTTT. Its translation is CSVEGLARADTQYF.

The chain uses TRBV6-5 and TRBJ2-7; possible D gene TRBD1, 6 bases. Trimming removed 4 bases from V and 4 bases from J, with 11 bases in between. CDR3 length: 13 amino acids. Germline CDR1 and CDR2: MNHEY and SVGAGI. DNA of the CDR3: TGTGCCAGCAGTTCCGGGACACCATACGAGCAGTACTTC. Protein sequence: CASSSGTPYEQYF.

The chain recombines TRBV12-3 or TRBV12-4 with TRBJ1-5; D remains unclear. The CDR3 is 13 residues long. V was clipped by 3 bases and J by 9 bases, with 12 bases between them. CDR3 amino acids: CASSFYRVGPQHF. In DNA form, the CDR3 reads TGTGCCAGCAGTTTCTACAGAGTCGGGCCCCAGCATTTT.

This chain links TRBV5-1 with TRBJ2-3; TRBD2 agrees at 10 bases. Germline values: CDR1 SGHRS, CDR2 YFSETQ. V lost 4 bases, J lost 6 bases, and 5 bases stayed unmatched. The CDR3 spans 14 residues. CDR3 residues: CASSTPLAGDTQYF. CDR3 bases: TGCGCCAGCAGCACCCCACTAGCGGGGGATACGCAGTATTTT.

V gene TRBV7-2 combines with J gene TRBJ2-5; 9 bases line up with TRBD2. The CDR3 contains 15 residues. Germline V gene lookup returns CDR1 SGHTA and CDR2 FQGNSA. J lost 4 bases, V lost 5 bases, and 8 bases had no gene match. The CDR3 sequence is CASSQGRGGRETQYF. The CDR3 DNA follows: TGTGCCAGCAGCCAAGGGCGGGGGGGCCGAGAGACCCAGTACTTC.

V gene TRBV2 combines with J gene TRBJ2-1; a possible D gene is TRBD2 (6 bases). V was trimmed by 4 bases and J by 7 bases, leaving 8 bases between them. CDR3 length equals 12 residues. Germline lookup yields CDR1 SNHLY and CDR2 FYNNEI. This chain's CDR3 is CASSVGLNEQFF. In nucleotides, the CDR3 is TGTGCCAGCAGTGTGGGACTGAATGAGCAGTTCTTC.

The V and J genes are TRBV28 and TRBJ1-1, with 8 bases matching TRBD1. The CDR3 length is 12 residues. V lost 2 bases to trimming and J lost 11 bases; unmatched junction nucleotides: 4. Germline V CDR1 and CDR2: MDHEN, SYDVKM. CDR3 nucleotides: TGTGCCAGCAGTTTAATGACAGGGGATGCTTTCTTT. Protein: CASSLMTGDAFF. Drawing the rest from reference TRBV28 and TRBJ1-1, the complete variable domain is DVKVTQSSRYLVKRTGEKVFLECVQDMDHENMFWYRQDPGLGLRLIYFSYDVKMKEKGDIPEGYSVSREKKERFSLILESASTNQTSMYLCASSLMTGDAFFGQGTRLTVV.

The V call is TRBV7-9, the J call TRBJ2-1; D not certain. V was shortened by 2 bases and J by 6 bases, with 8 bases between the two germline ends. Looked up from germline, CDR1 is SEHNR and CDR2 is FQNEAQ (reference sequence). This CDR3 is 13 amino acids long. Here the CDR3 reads CASSLNTFNEQFF. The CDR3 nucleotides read TGTGCCAGCAGCTTAAACACATTCAATGAGCAGTTCTTC.

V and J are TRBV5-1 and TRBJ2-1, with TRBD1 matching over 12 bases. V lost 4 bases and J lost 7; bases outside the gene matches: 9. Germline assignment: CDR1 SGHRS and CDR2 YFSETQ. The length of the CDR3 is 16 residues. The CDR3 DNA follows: TGCGCCAGCAGCACACACGGGACAGGGGGCGAGAATGAGCAGTTCTTC. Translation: CASSTHGTGGENEQFF.

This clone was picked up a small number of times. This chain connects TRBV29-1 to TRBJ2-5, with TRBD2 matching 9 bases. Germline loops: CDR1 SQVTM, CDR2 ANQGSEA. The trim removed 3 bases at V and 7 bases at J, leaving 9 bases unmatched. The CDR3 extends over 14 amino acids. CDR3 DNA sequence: TGCAGCGTTGACAGGGCGGGGGGGATGGTGACCCAGTACTTC. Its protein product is CSVDRAGGMVTQYF.

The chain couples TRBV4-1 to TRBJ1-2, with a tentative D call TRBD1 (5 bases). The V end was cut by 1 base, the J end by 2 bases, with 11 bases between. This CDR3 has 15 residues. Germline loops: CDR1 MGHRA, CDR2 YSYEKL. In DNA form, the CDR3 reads TGCGCCAGCAGCCAAGTTGTAGGGGAAAACTATGGCTACACCTTC. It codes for CASSQVVGENYGYTF.

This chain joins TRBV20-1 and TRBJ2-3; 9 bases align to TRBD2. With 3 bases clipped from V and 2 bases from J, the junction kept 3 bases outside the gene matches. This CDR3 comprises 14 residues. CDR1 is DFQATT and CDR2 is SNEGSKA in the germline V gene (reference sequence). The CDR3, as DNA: TGCAGTGCTAGTGCTAGCGGGGTCACAGATACGCAGTATTTT. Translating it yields CSASASGVTDTQYF.

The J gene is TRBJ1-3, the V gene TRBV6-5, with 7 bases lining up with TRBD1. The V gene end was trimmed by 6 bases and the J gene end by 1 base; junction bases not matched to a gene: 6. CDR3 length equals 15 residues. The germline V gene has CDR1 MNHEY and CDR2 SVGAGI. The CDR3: CASRGGQESGNTIYF. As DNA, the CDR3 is TGTGCCAGCAGAGGCGGACAGGAATCTGGAAACACCATATATTTT.

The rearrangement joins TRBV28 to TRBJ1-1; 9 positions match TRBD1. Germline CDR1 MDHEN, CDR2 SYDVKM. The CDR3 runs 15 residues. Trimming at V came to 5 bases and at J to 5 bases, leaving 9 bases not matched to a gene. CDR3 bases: TGTGCCAGCAGTCCACCCACAGGGGGCCTAACTGAAGCTTTCTTT. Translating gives CASSPPTGGLTEAFF.

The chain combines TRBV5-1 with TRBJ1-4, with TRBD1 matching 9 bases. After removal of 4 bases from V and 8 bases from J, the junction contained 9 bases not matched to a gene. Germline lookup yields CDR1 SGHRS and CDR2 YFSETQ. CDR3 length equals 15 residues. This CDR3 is CASSTQGAVGEKLFF. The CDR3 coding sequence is TGCGCCAGCAGCACACAGGGGGCGGTGGGCGAAAAACTGTTTTTT.

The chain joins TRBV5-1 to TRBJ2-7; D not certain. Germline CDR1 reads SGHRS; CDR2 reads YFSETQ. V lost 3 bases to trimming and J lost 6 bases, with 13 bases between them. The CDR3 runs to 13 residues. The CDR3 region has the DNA TGCGCCAGCAGCTCGACTCGTCCCCTCGAGCAGTACTTC. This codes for CASSSTRPLEQYF.

The CDR3 bases are TGTGCCAGCAGCTTAGGAGGGTGGTGGGACAGTCGCTCCTACGAGCAGTACTTC. Protein sequence: CASSLGGWWDSRSYEQYF. This chain joins TRBV7-9 and TRBJ2-7; 7 nucleotides match TRBD1. This CDR3 region has 18 residues. Germline V lookup: CDR1 SEHNR, CDR2 FQNEAQ (reference sequence). Trimming took 1 base from V and 0 from J; bases not matched to a gene: 12.

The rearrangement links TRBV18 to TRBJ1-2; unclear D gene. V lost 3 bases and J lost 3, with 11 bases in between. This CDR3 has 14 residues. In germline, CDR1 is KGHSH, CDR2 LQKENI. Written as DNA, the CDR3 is TGTGCCAGCTCACCCCTTGGCGGGGACTATGGCTACACCTTC. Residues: CASSPLGGDYGYTF.